This T cell receptor beta chain derives from a study of blood T cell repertoires in COVID-19. Study-level information: Some COVID-19 samples were acute and others convalescent; all came from the United States, Italy and Spain. Sources were T cells, B-cell-depleted T cells, or PBMCs; the material itself was cDNA or gDNA.

V shed 5 bases and J 7 bases; nucleotides not matched to a gene: 7. CDR1 is SGHTA, CDR2 FQGTGA, per germline. This CDR3 is 13 amino acids long. In the source study's methods: Estimated nucleated cell counts came from reference gene primer amplification. TCRdb's copy holds only in-frame clones and misses some; the assay was immunoSEQ multiplex PCR. The DNA gave D and trimming, while V, J and clone size come from that table. The data contain 350,000 or so clones, 90% of them singletons. Sample: peripheral blood. The TCR comes from a young man with active or convalescent COVID-19. This rearrangement joins TRBV7-3 to TRBJ1-2, with TRBD1 matching over 7 bases. The CDR3 bases are TGTGCCAGCAGCGTGGACAGGCGGTCTGGCTACACCTTC. Translation: CASSVDRRSGYTF.